This entry lists 23 T cell receptor beta chains sequenced from one sample in a study of post-analysis software for immune sequencing data. Study results and limitations: Patients showed TRBV5-6, TRBV5-1 and TRBV20-1 among a handful of TRBV segments more frequent than in controls.

Their specific antigens are unknown. Carried by the TCR beta cDNA libraries were unique molecular identifiers. MiXCR was run by TCRdb on the PCR reads, yielding one entry per CDR3 protein. The sample carries about 820,000 distinct CDR3 sequences, approximately 57% recorded once. The sequencing input was blood. The receptor set was obtained from a girl aged 5-17 years with multiple sclerosis.

The chain is built from TRBV5-1 and TRBJ1-4, with D unclear. The germline V gene encodes CDR1 SGHRS and CDR2 YFSETQ. V lost 1 base, J lost 0 bases, and 7 bases lay in between. The length of the CDR3 is 15 residues. CDR3 region: CASSLSLATNEKLFF. The CDR3 coding sequence is TGCGCCAGCAGCTTGTCACTAGCAACTAATGAAAAACTGTTTTTT.

This clonotype was picked up a small number of times. The rearrangement links TRBV12-3 or TRBV12-4 to TRBJ2-7; tentatively, D is TRBD1 (5 bases). The ends were cut back, 1 base at V and 3 bases at J, with 10 bases in the middle. This CDR3 region has 14 residues. The CDR3 bases are TGTGCCAGCAGTTTAGTAGGGGAAGGCTACGAGCAGTACTTC. It codes for CASSLVGEGYEQYF.

This clonotype was counted once. The V gene is TRBV5-1, the J gene TRBJ2-1, with 11 bases matching TRBD2. Trimming took 3 bases from V and 5 from J; bases not matched to a gene: 10. This CDR3 is 17 amino acids long. Germline CDR1 and CDR2: SGHRS and YFSETQ. The chain's CDR3 is CASSSRTGTSGHNEQFF. In DNA, the CDR3 is TGCGCCAGCAGCTCGCGAACGGGGACTAGCGGACACAATGAGCAGTTCTTC.

This clonotype was observed a handful of times. The rearrangement uses TRBV6-6 and TRBJ2-5; TRBD2 is a possible D gene (5 bases). The germline V gene encodes CDR1 MNHNY and CDR2 SVGAGI (reference sequence). V lost 11 bases and J 5 bases, leaving 15 bases between the germline ends. CDR3 length: 12 residues. The CDR3 DNA is TGTGCCTCTTCCGATGACTATGAGACCCAGTACTTC. The encoded protein is CASSDDYETQYF.

This chain links TRBV5-5 with TRBJ1-2, with a weak D call TRBD1 (5 bases). V lost 0 bases, J lost 5 bases, and 14 bases lay in between. The CDR3 spans 15 residues. Germline CDR1 and CDR2: SGHKS and YYEKEE (reference sequence). CDR3 DNA sequence: TGTGCCAGCAGCTTGGAGGGACCCCTACCTTATGGCTACACCTTC. Amino acids: CASSLEGPLPYGYTF. Supplemented by reference TRBV5-5 and TRBJ1-2, the full variable domain reads DAGVTQSPTHLIKTRGQQVTLRCSPISGHKSVSWYQQVLGQGPQFIFQYYEKEERGRGNFPDRFSARQFPNYSSELNVNALLLGDSALYLCASSLEGPLPYGYTFGSGTRLTVV.

This clonotype showed up many times. CDR3: CAISGTVPGSEQYF. In nucleotides, the CDR3 is TGTGCCATCAGTGGGACTGTCCCGGGGTCCGAGCAGTACTTC. This chain joins TRBV10-3 and TRBJ2-7; D perhaps matches TRBD2 (5 bases). Trimming left V 4 bases short and J 6 bases short, with 16 bases between. Per the germline V gene, CDR1 is ENHRY and CDR2 is SYGVKD. This CDR3 is 14 amino acids long.

This clonotype was seen more than once but under ten times. The J gene is TRBJ2-1, the V gene TRBV4-2; 10 nucleotides match TRBD1. The V segment lost 4 bases and the J segment 7 bases; nucleotides outside the gene matches: 7. The CDR3 extends over 15 amino acids. The V gene's germline CDR1 is LGHNA and CDR2 YNFKEQ. The CDR3 nucleotides are TGTGCCAGCAGCCGATCCGTGGGACAGGGGAATGAGCAGTTCTTC. Protein: CASSRSVGQGNEQFF.

This chain connects TRBV28 to TRBJ2-5; D not resolved. Germline V lookup: CDR1 MDHEN, CDR2 SYDVKM. This CDR3 is built from 11 residues. Trimming took off 2 bases at V and 9 bases at J, with 7 bases between the two ends. The CDR3 bases are TGTGCCAGCAGTTTAGAGGCGGCCCAGTACTTC. Protein product: CASSLEAAQYF.

V and J are TRBV7-9 and TRBJ2-3; D remains unclear. The V end lost 3 bases, the J end lost 0 bases, and 13 bases lay between the germline ends. Germline V lookup: CDR1 SEHNR, CDR2 FQNEAQ (reference sequence). The CDR3 runs 16 residues. CDR3 nucleotide sequence: TGTGCCAGCAGCTTGATAGGGTCTGAGAGCACAGATACGCAGTATTTT. Its protein is CASSLIGSESTDTQYF.

The rearrangement uses TRBV20-1 and TRBJ1-2; tentatively, D is TRBD1 (5 bases). Germline CDR1 DFQATT, CDR2 SNEGSKA (reference sequence). The V gene lost 0 bases and the J gene lost 2 bases, with 13 bases spanning the gap. The CDR3 length is 15 residues. The CDR3 loop is CSARDLKGDNYGYTF. The CDR3, as DNA: TGCAGTGCTAGAGATCTTAAAGGGGACAACTATGGCTACACCTTC.

This clonotype has only a few counts. V gene TRBV29-1 combines with J gene TRBJ1-1, with D unresolved. The CDR3 covers 13 residues. The germline gives CDR1 SQVTM, CDR2 ANQGSEA. Trimming took 7 bases from V and 1 from J, leaving 13 bases between them. CDR3 region: CSASGGANTEAFF. The CDR3 DNA reads as TGCAGCGCGTCGGGTGGAGCGAACACTGAAGCTTTCTTT.

The J gene is TRBJ2-1, the V gene TRBV15; TRBD2 aligns across 11 bases. With V trimmed by 2 bases and J by 7 bases, 10 bases remained unmatched. The CDR3 spans 17 residues. CDR1 is LNHNV, CDR2 YYDKDF, per germline (reference sequence). CDR3 sequence reads: CATSRLAGGQRENEQFF. The DNA for the CDR3 is TGTGCCACCAGCAGACTAGCGGGAGGTCAAAGGGAAAATGAGCAGTTCTTC.

This clonotype was seen a single time. The rearrangement links TRBV7-9 to TRBJ1-1, with 12 bases that match TRBD1. CDR1 and CDR2 from the germline V gene are SEHNR and FQNEAQ (reference sequence). The CDR3 covers 15 residues. Germline trimming cut 5 bases from V and 5 bases from J; bases unmatched to any gene: 6. The CDR3 DNA is TGTGCCAGCAGCGCCGGGACAGGGGGCTTTACTGAAGCTTTCTTT. It translates to CASSAGTGGFTEAFF.

This clonotype was seen a handful of times. J is TRBJ2-3 and V is TRBV14, with D possibly being TRBD2 (5 bases). There are 14 residues in the CDR3. The germline gives CDR1 SGHDN, CDR2 FVKESK. V lost 1 base, J lost 3 bases, and 8 bases lay in between. The DNA of the CDR3 is TGTGCCAGCAGCCAAGGACGAGGGACAGATACGCAGTATTTT. Translating gives CASSQGRGTDTQYF.

DNA of the CDR3: TGTGCCAGCAGCCCCCCCAGTGGGACAGGGAACTACGAGCAGTACTTC. It translates to CASSPPSGTGNYEQYF. The chain couples TRBV12-3 or TRBV12-4 to TRBJ2-7, with 9 positions matching TRBD1. The CDR3 extends over 16 amino acids. V lost 6 bases to trimming and J lost 3 bases; unmatched junction nucleotides: 12.

V is TRBV12-5 and J is TRBJ2-4; D unclear. The J call is in doubt because the DNA end fits TRBJ2-7 better. Germline V gene sequence: CDR1 LGHNT, CDR2 FRNRAP. The CDR3 is made up of 13 amino acids. CDR3 nucleotides: TGTGCTAGTGGTTTGGACCGAGCCTACGAGCAGTACTTC. It is translated as CASGLDRAYEQYF.

In this sample, this clonotype turned up once. The chain links TRBV7-2 to TRBJ1-5; 9 nucleotides agree with TRBD1. Germline V CDR1 and CDR2: SGHTA, FQGNSA. The CDR3 runs to 14 residues. V was pared by 4 bases and J by 7 bases, with 5 bases of the junction left unmatched. The CDR3 loop reads CASSSRDRVQPQHF. DNA of the CDR3: TGTGCCAGCAGCTCCAGGGACAGGGTCCAGCCCCAGCATTTT.

The genes are TRBV7-8 and TRBJ2-3; D is perhaps TRBD2 (7 bases). V was trimmed by 1 base and J by 5 bases, leaving 13 bases between them. The V gene's germline CDR1 is SGHVS and CDR2 FQNEAQ. The CDR3 is made up of 15 amino acids. For the CDR3, the DNA is TGTGCCAGCAGCTTAGTCCGGGGGGCAGGAGATACGCAGTATTTT. This translates into CASSLVRGAGDTQYF.

The V gene is TRBV5-1, the J gene TRBJ2-4, with D perhaps matching TRBD2 (6 bases). The tail of the sequence fits TRBJ2-7 better, so the J call may be wrong. The CDR3 sequence is 14 residues long. Germline V gives CDR1 SGHRS, CDR2 YFSETQ. The CDR3 coding sequence is TGCGCCAGCAGCTCTCGTCCGGGGGACTACGAGCAGTACTTC. This translates into CASSSRPGDYEQYF.

This sequence joins TRBV7-9 and TRBJ2-3; 7 positions agree with TRBD2. The junction had 11 bases not matched to a gene; V was cut back by 5 bases and J by 3 bases. Germline V gene lookup returns CDR1 SEHNR and CDR2 FQNEAQ (reference sequence). The CDR3 totals 16 residues. In DNA, the CDR3 is TGTGCCAGCAGCCGAGGGACTCGCGGGGGAACAGATACGCAGTATTTT. Its translation is CASSRGTRGGTDTQYF. Filled out from reference TRBV7-9 and TRBJ2-3, the complete variable domain reads DTGVSQNPRHKITKRGQNVTFRCDPISEHNRLYWYRQTLGQGPEFLTYFQNEAQLEKSRLLSDRFSAERPKGSFSTLEIQRTEQGDSAMYLCASSRGTRGGTDTQYFGPGTRLTVL.

The V and J genes are TRBV5-1 and TRBJ2-2; D possibly corresponds to TRBD1 (5 bases). Germline V lookup: CDR1 SGHRS, CDR2 YFSETQ. The CDR3 totals 15 residues. V was shortened by 4 bases and J by 2 bases, with 12 bases between the two germline ends. The CDR3 sequence: CASSVLDINTGELFF. The CDR3 nucleotides are TGCGCCAGCAGCGTCCTGGACATAAACACCGGGGAGCTGTTTTTT.

This clonotype was observed a single time. The chain carries TRBV12-3 or TRBV12-4 and TRBJ2-1, with TRBD2 identical over 12 bases. The CDR3 contains 18 residues. After removal of 7 bases from V and 7 bases from J, the junction contained 17 bases not matched to a gene. The CDR3 is CASTGTSGHWGKANEQFF. The CDR3 DNA sequence: TGTGCCAGCACCGGGACTAGCGGGCATTGGGGCAAGGCGAATGAGCAGTTCTTC.

This clonotype was counted a few times. The chain recombines TRBV6-5 with TRBJ1-5, with TRBD1 identical over 7 bases. The CDR3 runs to 15 residues. The germline CDR1 and CDR2 sequences are MNHEY and SVGAGI. Losses at the gene ends were 6 bases for V and 5 bases for J; bases not matched to a gene: 10. Written as DNA, the CDR3 is TGTGCCAGCAGACTGACAGGGTATCCCCATCAGCCCCAGCATTTT. Its protein is CASRLTGYPHQPQHF.